Listed here is a single T cell receptor (beta chain). There is no known antigen for this receptor. No quality values exist for individual bases; no much larger clone is one base distant. The data were obtained in a study of blood T cell repertoires in COVID-19 (dated by TCRdb to between 2020 and 2021). Describing the broader study: The collaborator samples originated in the United States, Italy and Spain and spanned the acute and convalescent phases of COVID-19. The prospective study material was composed of cDNA or gDNA derived from T cells, B-cell-depleted T cells, or PBMCs. Subjects who had been exposed to COVID-19, were actively infected with it, or had recovered from it provided the deeply sampled blood TCRbeta repertoires that made up the dataset. The repertoires were released in a freely available public database meant as a resource for research on the immune response to SARS-CoV-2. Samples came from the ongoing ImmuneRACE study (first 160 participants) plus 1,254 subjects from 6 global collaborators. Sample metadata almost always included a de-identified subject ID, COVID-19 status, age in years and sex. Where HLA class I and class II types were available, the types were taken from metadata supplied by the sample provider, not from assay-based typing. Broad study findings and their caveats: The amount of clinical and demographic metadata varied by source and participant and was provided uncurated.

At one collaborating source in Seattle, patients were enrolled during active infection and were followed longitudinally through the course of disease. The collaborating institutions used their own protocols to collect whole blood in K2EDTA tubes. Collaborator samples were shipped for TCRbeta analysis as frozen whole blood, isolated PBMCs, or DNA extracted from either sample type. The CDR3 goes from the cysteine to the phenylalanine over 15 residues. The DNA shown is the 45-base CDR3, in frame from base 1. V is cut by 1 base and J by 1 base, and the space between the germline ends is 10 bases. The germline V gene provides CDR1 KGHSH and CDR2 LQKENI. TCRbeta CDR3 regions were amplified from genomic DNA by means of the immunoSEQ Assay, a bias-controlled multiplex PCR. The authors' pipeline ran thus. The number of nucleated cells in each sample was estimated by amplification of reference gene primers within the assay. To quantify the absolute abundance of each unique TCRbeta CDR3 rearrangement, sequence reads were collapsed and filtered. For each sample, productive Simpson clonality was calculated by taking the square root of Simpson's diversity index across productive rearrangements. Imported from immuneACCESS, the table was reduced by TCRdb to in-frame sequences with V and J called. These copies leave out some clones; in studies compared against another copy, an unresolved V gene accounts for under half, and the cause of the remainder is not known. V and J calls and clone size are copied from that table; D and trimming were computed from the DNA. The sample records some 130,000 clones, roughly 86% of which are singletons. The leading ten clones occupy approximately 10% of the sample.

This sequence was found in a woman in her 70s with COVID-19, enrolled during active disease. Rearrangement joined TRBV18 to TRBJ2-5, with a tentative D gene TRBD1 over 5 matching bases. Sequencing was done on a sample of peripheral blood. This receptor carries the CDR3 CASSPLQGTQETQYF. The DNA sequence is TGTGCCAGCTCACCACTCCAGGGAACCCAAGAGACCCAGTACTTC.